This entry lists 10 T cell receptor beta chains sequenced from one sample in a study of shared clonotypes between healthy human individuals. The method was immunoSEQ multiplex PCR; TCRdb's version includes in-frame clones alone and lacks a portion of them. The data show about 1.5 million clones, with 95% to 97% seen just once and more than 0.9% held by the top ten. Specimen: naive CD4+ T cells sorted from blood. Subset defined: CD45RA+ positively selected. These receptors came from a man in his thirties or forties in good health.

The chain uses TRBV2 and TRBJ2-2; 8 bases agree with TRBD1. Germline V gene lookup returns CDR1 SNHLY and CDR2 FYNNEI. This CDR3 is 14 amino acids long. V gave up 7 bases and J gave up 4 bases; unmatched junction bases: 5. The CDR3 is CASKATGVTGELFF. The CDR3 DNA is TGTGCCAGCAAGGCGACAGGGGTCACCGGGGAGCTGTTTTTT.

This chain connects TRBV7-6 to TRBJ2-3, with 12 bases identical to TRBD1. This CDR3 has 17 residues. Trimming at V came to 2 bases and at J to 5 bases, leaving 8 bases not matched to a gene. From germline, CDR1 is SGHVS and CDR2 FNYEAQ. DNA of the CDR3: TGTGCCAGCAGCTTATCCCTCCGGGACAGGGGGCAAGATACGCAGTATTTT. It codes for CASSLSLRDRGQDTQYF.

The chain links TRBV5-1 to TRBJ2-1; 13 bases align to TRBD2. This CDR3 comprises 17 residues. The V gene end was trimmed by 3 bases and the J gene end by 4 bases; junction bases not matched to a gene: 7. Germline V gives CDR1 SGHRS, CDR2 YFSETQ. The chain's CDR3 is CASSSSKLAGGYNEQFF. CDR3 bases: TGCGCCAGCAGCTCTTCTAAACTAGCGGGAGGGTACAATGAGCAGTTCTTC.

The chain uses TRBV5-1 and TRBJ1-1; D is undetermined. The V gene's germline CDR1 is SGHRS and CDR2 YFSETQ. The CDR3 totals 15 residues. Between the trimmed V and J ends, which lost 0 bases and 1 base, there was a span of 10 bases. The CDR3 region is CASSLDVVGNTEAFF. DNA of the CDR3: TGCGCCAGCAGCTTGGATGTGGTGGGGAACACTGAAGCTTTCTTT. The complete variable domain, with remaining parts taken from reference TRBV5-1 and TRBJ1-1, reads KAGVTQTPRYLIKTRGQQVTLSCSPISGHRSVSWYQQTPGQGLQFLFEYFSETQRNKGNFPGRFSGRQFSNSRSEMNVSTLELGDSALYLCASSLDVVGNTEAFFGQGTRLTVV.

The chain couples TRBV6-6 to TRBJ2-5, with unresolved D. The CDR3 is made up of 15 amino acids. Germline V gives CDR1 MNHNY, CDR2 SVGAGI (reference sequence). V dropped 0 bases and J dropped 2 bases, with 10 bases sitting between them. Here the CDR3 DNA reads TGTGCCAGCAGTTACTCGACCCGCTGGCAAGAGACCCAGTACTTC. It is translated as CASSYSTRWQETQYF.

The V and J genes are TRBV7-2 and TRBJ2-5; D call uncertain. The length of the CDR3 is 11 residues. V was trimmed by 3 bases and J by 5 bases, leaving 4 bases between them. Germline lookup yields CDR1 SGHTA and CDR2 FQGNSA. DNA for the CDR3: TGTGCCAGCAGCTTGAGCGAGACCCAGTACTTC. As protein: CASSLSETQYF.

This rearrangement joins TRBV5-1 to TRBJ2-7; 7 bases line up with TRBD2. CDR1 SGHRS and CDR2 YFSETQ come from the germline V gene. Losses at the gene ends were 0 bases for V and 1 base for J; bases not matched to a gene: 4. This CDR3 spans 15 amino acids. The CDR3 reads CASSLVGRTSYEQYF. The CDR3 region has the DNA TGCGCCAGCAGCTTGGTCGGGAGGACGTCCTACGAGCAGTACTTC.

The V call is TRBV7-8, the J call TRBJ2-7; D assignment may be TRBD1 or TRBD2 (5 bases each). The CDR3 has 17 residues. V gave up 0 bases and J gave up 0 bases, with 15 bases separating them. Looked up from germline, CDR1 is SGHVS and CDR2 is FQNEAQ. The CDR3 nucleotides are TGTGCCAGCAGCTTAGCCCAGGGAGAAGAAAGCTCCTACGAGCAGTACTTC. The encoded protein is CASSLAQGEESSYEQYF.

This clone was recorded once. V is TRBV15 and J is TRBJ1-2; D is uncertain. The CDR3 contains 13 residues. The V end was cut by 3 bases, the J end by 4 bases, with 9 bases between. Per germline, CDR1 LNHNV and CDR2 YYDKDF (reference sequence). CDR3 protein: CATSRGPAYGYTF. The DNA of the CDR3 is TGTGCCACCAGCAGGGGCCCGGCCTATGGCTACACCTTC. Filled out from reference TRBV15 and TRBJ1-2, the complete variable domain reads DAMVIQNPRYQVTQFGKPVTLSCSQTLNHNVMYWYQQKSSQAPKLLFHYYDKDFNNEADTPDNFQSRRPNTSFCFLDIRSPGLGDTAMYLCATSRGPAYGYTFGSGTRLTVV.

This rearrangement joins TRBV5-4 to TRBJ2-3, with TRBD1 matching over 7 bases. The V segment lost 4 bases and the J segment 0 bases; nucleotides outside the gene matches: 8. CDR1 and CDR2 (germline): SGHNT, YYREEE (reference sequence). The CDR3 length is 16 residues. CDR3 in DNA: TGTGCCAGCAGCCGCAATCGACAGGGAAGCACAGATACGCAGTATTTT. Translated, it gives CASSRNRQGSTDTQYF.